This T cell receptor (beta chain) was captured in a study of siplizumab effects on memory and regulatory T cells. Study findings and constraints: Apparently key alloresponse contributors, naive T cells also seemed more diverse than memory cells.

Approximately 100,000 TCR templates were measured in each sample. Measured with immunoSEQ multiplex PCR; TCRdb has only the in-frame clones, and not every one. The sample has over 95,000 clones, 93% seen once; the top ten hold roughly 0.16%. On this clone: Antigen unknown.

Sequenced input: non-Treg CD4+ T cells sorted from blood. This clonotype originated in a human donor in good health.

The CDR3 DNA is TGTGCCAGTAGTTGGCAGTCCTACAATGAGCAGTTCTTC. It translates to CASSWQSYNEQFF. The genes are TRBV19 and TRBJ2-1; D ambiguous. The CDR3 extends over 13 amino acids. V was shortened by 5 bases and J by 1 base, with 6 bases between the two germline ends. The germline CDR1 and CDR2 sequences are LNHDA and SQIVND (reference sequence).